What follows are 12 T cell receptor beta chains derived from one specimen sequenced in a study of T cell repertoires in cytomegalovirus infection. From the reads, TCRdb called clonotypes with MiXCR, one entry per CDR3 protein. This sample has some 800,000 distinct CDR3 sequences, with just under 30% found just once. For these TCRs, the target antigens are not known. Sequencing used cultured CD8+ T cells from PBMCs, obtained from culture after CMV antigen stimulation. The receptor source for this set is a human donor in good health (CMV status not recorded). Some clones in this sample may be carry-over from other donors' samples.

This clonotype turned up a few times. The rearrangement uses TRBV20-1 and TRBJ2-4; D might be TRBD2 (5 bases). Trimming removed 6 bases from V and 6 bases from J, with 12 bases in between. Germline V CDR1 and CDR2: DFQATT, SNEGSKA (reference sequence). The CDR3 is 12 amino acids. The DNA for the CDR3 is TGCAGTGCGGATGCGGGTGGAAACATTCAGTACTTC. Translation gives CSADAGGNIQYF.

This clonotype was counted between two and nine times. The junction and the germline gene differ at one end; a read error may be behind it. The genes are TRBV7-7 and TRBJ2-2, with 9 bases matching TRBD2. Germline V gene data show CDR1 as SSHAT and CDR2 as FNYEAQ (reference sequence). The CDR3 covers 21 residues. The CDR3: CASSLVGGLLAGASNTGELFF. CDR3 bases: TGTGCTAGCAGCTTAGTCGGCGGGCTCTTAGCGGGGGCATCGAATACCGGGGAGCTGTTTTTT.

The J gene is TRBJ1-4, the V gene TRBV5-1; D not certain. This CDR3 is 11 amino acids long. Germline V lookup: CDR1 SGHRS, CDR2 YFSETQ. V was clipped by 2 bases and J by 14 bases, with 10 bases between them. CDR3 in DNA: TGCGCCAGCAGCTTCGCTATATTCCTGTTTTTT. Translating gives CASSFAIFLFF.

The sample holds many counts of this clonotype. The chain links TRBV7-3 to TRBJ2-1; 11 bases fit TRBD2. Germline V CDR1 and CDR2: SGHTA, FQGTGA. V shed 4 bases and J 8 bases; nucleotides not matched to a gene: 10. The CDR3 totals 16 residues. The CDR3: CASSSGQRTSGHEQFF. The CDR3, as DNA: TGTGCCAGCAGCTCGGGACAGCGGACTAGCGGGCATGAGCAGTTCTTC.

This clonotype was seen only a few times. The rearrangement joins TRBV12-5 to TRBJ2-7, with D hard to call. This CDR3 is built from 16 residues. V lost 5 bases and J lost 0, with 17 bases in between. Germline values: CDR1 LGHNT, CDR2 FRNRAP. Here the CDR3 DNA reads TGTGCTAGTGGTCCCCCGGCAGACGTTATCTCCTACGAGCAGTACTTC. Its translation is CASGPPADVISYEQYF.

This rearrangement joins TRBV14 to TRBJ2-7; D gene unclear. The germline V gene has CDR1 SGHDN and CDR2 FVKESK. Trimming stripped 2 bases from V and 2 bases from J, with 13 bases between. CDR3 length: 15 residues. The CDR3 region is CASSQSETSPYEQYF. In nucleotides, the CDR3 is TGTGCCAGCAGCCAATCCGAGACTTCCCCCTACGAGCAGTACTTC. Full variable domain (missing parts from reference TRBV14 and TRBJ2-7): EAGVTQFPSHSVIEKGQTVTLRCDPISGHDNLYWYRRVMGKEIKFLLHFVKESKQDESGMPNNRFLAERTGGTYSTLKVQPAELEDSGVYFCASSQSETSPYEQYFGPGTRLTVT.

This clonotype was detected only a few times. The chain is built from TRBV6-1 and TRBJ2-2; a weak D match, TRBD1 (6 bases). Per the germline V gene, CDR1 is MNHNS and CDR2 is SASEGT. The CDR3 has 15 residues. The germline V and J ends were trimmed by 5 bases and 1 base, with 11 bases remaining between them. The CDR3 DNA is TGTGCCAGCAGTTGGCGGACAGAGAACACCGGGGAGCTGTTTTTT. It translates to CASSWRTENTGELFF.

The J gene is TRBJ2-2, the V gene TRBV27; D call uncertain. The CDR3 extends over 13 amino acids. Germline CDR1 MNHEY, CDR2 SMNVEV (reference sequence). The V end was cut by 6 bases, the J end by 6 bases, with 11 bases between. The CDR3 DNA reads as TGTGCCAGCAGCGACACCCTGGCCGGGGAGCTGTTTTTT. Its translation: CASSDTLAGELFF.

V and J are TRBV6-1 and TRBJ1-3; 8 bases fit TRBD1. The germline CDR1 and CDR2 sequences are MNHNS and SASEGT. V gave up 5 bases and J gave up 0 bases; unmatched junction bases: 15. The CDR3 has 19 amino acids. The CDR3 here is CASSPTGTGHLSSGNTIYF. CDR3 in DNA: TGTGCCAGCAGTCCCACCGGGACAGGCCACCTAAGCTCTGGAAACACCATATATTTT.

CDR3 DNA sequence: TGTGCCAGCACCCAAGGGCTAGCGGAATACCAAGAGACCCAGTACTTC. Translated, it gives CASTQGLAEYQETQYF. The rearrangement uses TRBV6-2 or TRBV6-3 and TRBJ2-5, with 7 bases matching TRBD2. The V gene's germline CDR1 is MNHEY and CDR2 SVGEGT. This CDR3 comprises 16 residues. Losses at the gene ends were 7 bases for V and 0 bases for J; bases not matched to a gene: 11.

The V call is TRBV6-1, the J call TRBJ2-1; 9 bases map to TRBD1. In germline, CDR1 is MNHNS, CDR2 SASEGT. J lost 6 bases, V lost 0 bases, and 3 bases had no gene match. The CDR3 runs to 15 residues. In DNA form, the CDR3 reads TGTGCCAGCAGTGAAGCCTCGGGACAGGGCAATGAGCAGTTCTTC. Its protein product is CASSEASGQGNEQFF.

The V and J genes are TRBV4-1 and TRBJ2-3; no firm D call. This CDR3 region has 12 residues. Per germline, CDR1 MGHRA and CDR2 YSYEKL. Trimming removed 5 bases from V and 12 bases from J, with 15 bases in between. In DNA form, the CDR3 reads TGCGCCAGCAGCTATCGTGGTAGCCTCCAGTATTTT. It translates to CASSYRGSLQYF.